A single sample gave rise to the 2 T cell receptor beta chains below, sequenced in a study of T-cell reconstitution after alpha-beta-depleted transplantation in children. The library targeted TCRbeta and was prepared with unique molecular identifiers. TCRdb called the PCR reads again in MiXCR, with one record for every CDR3 protein. The sample lists some 600,000 distinct CDR3 sequences, around 16% occurring once. This specimen was PBMCs from the stem cell graft donor, taken from the stem cell graft. The source of these receptors is a human donor who donated a stem cell graft to a child with acute myeloid leukemia.

The V call is TRBV27, the J call TRBJ2-3; possible D gene TRBD2, 6 bases. The CDR3 length is 14 residues. Germline CDR1 reads MNHEY; CDR2 reads SMNVEV (reference sequence). Trimming took 6 bases from V and 6 from J, leaving 16 bases between them. The CDR3 sequence: CASSRDWAGDTQYF. The CDR3 DNA reads as TGTGCCAGCAGCAGGGACTGGGCAGGGGATACGCAGTATTTT.

J is TRBJ2-7 and V is TRBV29-1; tentative D call: TRBD2 (6 bases). Germline-derived CDR1 and CDR2 are SQVTM and ANQGSEA. V was shortened by 5 bases and J by 3 bases, with 23 bases between the two germline ends. The CDR3 has 16 amino acids. In DNA, the CDR3 is TGCAGCGTTAGCCTGGGGGGTGCCGCTGGGGGCTACGAGCAGTACTTC. It yields the protein CSVSLGGAAGGYEQYF.